This TCR beta chain emerged from a study of immune evolution from preneoplasia to lung adenocarcinoma. Per germline, CDR1 LNHDA and CDR2 SQIVND (reference sequence). CDR3 length equals 14 residues. V gave up 8 bases and J gave up 0 bases, with 11 bases separating them. Clones were sequenced by immunoSEQ multiplex PCR, and TCRdb holds only the in-frame ones, with some missing. The sample includes around 10,000 clones, approximately 80% of them seen just once. The origin of this receptor is a person aged 70 to 80 with lung adenocarcinoma. Some clones in this sample may be carry-over from other donors' samples. The source material was FFPE minimally invasive lung adenocarcinoma tissue. The chain couples TRBV19 to TRBJ1-5; D is uncertain. The CDR3 DNA reads TGTGCCAGTCATGAGGTGAATAGCAATCAGCCCCAGCATTTT. Protein: CASHEVNSNQPQHF. Full variable domain (outside the CDR3, taken from reference TRBV19 and TRBJ1-5): DGGITQSPKYLFRKEGQNVTLSCEQNLNHDAMYWYRQDPGQGLRLIYYSQIVNDFQKGDIAEGYSVSREKKESFPLTVTSAQKNPTAFYLCASHEVNSNQPQHFGDGTRLSIL.